This T cell receptor beta chain comes out of a study of cytomegalovirus exposure and HLA in healthy donors (dated 2017 in TCRdb). Notes on the research overall: According to a later analysis, the roughly 130 validation repertoires were produced on the same platform as the approximately 600 repertoires of the first cohort. To predict cytomegalovirus infection status, the study combined high-throughput TCR immunosequencing, statistical association of individual TCRs with disease status, and machine learning. A separate validation cohort of roughly 130 different subjects was used in addition to the approximately 700-subject first cohort. The study aimed to test whether signatures of past pathogen exposure could be identified by cataloging public T cell receptors.

A distance of 6 bases separates the germline ends of V and J, which lose 3 bases and 1 base respectively. CDR1 and CDR2 were assigned from the germline V gene as MDHEN and SYDVKM. The CDR3 starts with the cysteine, ends with the phenylalanine, and has 14 residues. Only CDR3 DNA remains: 42 bases, in frame from the first base. The library relied on the immunoSEQ multiplex PCR assay. For the original study's pipeline: A statistical classification framework was built for diagnosing cytomegalovirus status from the catalog of TCR beta chain sequences. The source is immuneACCESS, and TCRdb retained only in-frame sequences with V and J called. Part of the clones is not carried over; for the studies checked, unresolved V genes explain less than half of this, and the remainder is unexplained. V, J and clone size reflect that table, while D and trimming were determined from the DNA. In all, the sample holds 220,000 or so clones, and 75% to 95% of those were seen once. The ten largest clones take up 1% to 1.2% of the sample.

The study at large found these results: In both the original and validation cohorts, the classifier was reported to diagnose cytomegalovirus status with high specificity and sensitivity. The authors suggested that the approach could potentially be generalized to other disease states and immunological phenotypes. In the study, around 150 TCR beta chains were listed as associated with cytomegalovirus. Subsequent analysis determined that TCRs grouped into clusters in the first cohort also showed a tendency toward co-occurrence across the 120 or so validation repertoires, and 94% of cluster scores exceeded 0. While some public TCRs were present in many individuals, most TCR sequences turned up only very rarely across donors. The validation cohort had no HLA typing available for a later analysis, so co-occurrence within that cohort was assessed over all 130 or so repertoires. In vitro tests confirmed that a few of the cytomegalovirus-associated TCR beta chains recognize cytomegalovirus antigens.

The donors were included in the validation cohort of 120 subjects, a group kept apart from the approximately 700-subject first cohort. For this clone: No cognate antigen has been identified for it. It has no much larger one-base neighbor in the sample; base qualities were not kept.

Here the chain combines TRBV28 and TRBJ2-2, with no D gene named confidently. This TCR was sampled from a young woman in good health and CMV-seronegative. Sequenced sample: PBMCs. The nucleotides read TGTGCCAGCAGTTTGCGTGGGAACACCGGGGAGCTGTTTTTT. Its translation is CASSLRGNTGELFF.